A selection of T cell receptor beta chains follows, all from one sample in a study of blood T cell repertoires in COVID-19. Generated by immunoSEQ multiplex PCR, the TCRdb table keeps only in-frame clones and is missing some. The sample includes tens of thousands of clones, over 75% of them seen just once. Sequences were obtained from peripheral blood. These receptors were obtained from a man between 65 and 85 years old with acute or convalescent COVID-19. The CDR3 runs from the conserved cysteine through the conserved F or W. The D gene is left open where the match is weak. The size of a clone is reported for some rows only, either as once, few or many, or as a class for expanded clones.

J	D	size	V	DNA	CDR3
TRBJ1-1	-	once	TRBV5-1	TGCGCCAGCAGCCTCTACCTGGAGGGGAACACTGAAGCTTTCTTT	CASSLYLEGNTEAFF
TRBJ1-5	TRBD1	once	TRBV28	TGTGCCAGCAGTTTGGACAGGGGCAATCAGCCCCAGCATTTT	CASSLDRGNQPQHF
TRBJ1-6	-	-	TRBV7-6	TGTGCCAGCAGCCTTAAGCAGGGTGGATCACCCCTCCACTTT	CASSLKQGGSPLHF
TRBJ1-4	TRBD1	-	TRBV27	TGTGCCAGCAGAAGGACAGGGACATCTAATGAAAAACTGTTTTTT	CASRRTGTSNEKLFF
TRBJ2-2	-	-	TRBV10-3	TGTGCCACCCGCCTTGAGGTCCCCACCGGGGAGCTGTTTTTT	CATRLEVPTGELFF
TRBJ1-1	TRBD1	-	TRBV18	TGTGCCAGCTCACCCTATGACAGGGACCTCACTGAAGCTTTCTTT	CASSPYDRDLTEAFF
TRBJ2-3	-	-	TRBV24-1	TGTGCCACCAGTTCTTCTCCTTCTTTTCCAGATACGCAGTATTTT	CATSSSPSFPDTQYF
TRBJ2-3	-	few	TRBV11-2	TGTGCCAGCAGCTTAGGGCCGGGGTGGGAGGATACGCAGTATTTT	CASSLGPGWEDTQYF
TRBJ2-2	TRBD1	-	TRBV28	TGTGCCAGCAGGCCACAGGGGTTTGACACCGGGGAGCTGTTTTTT	CASRPQGFDTGELFF
TRBJ1-2	TRBD1	-	TRBV18	TGTGCCAGCTCCCTCACCACAGGGGATGGCTACACCTTC	CASSLTTGDGYTF